This T cell receptor (beta chain) was profiled in a study of response to subunit inactivated influenza vaccine (dated by TCRdb to 2016 to 2019). In terms of the full investigation: Deep quantitative T cell receptor repertoire profiling was used in the study to track responses to a trivalent subunit inactivated influenza vaccine. The research as a whole found: The authors proposed that each seasonal influenza vaccination may bring in only a limited number of new T cells.

Turning to this clonotype: Its target antigen remains unknown. Per-base qualities were not stored, and no clone one base away is much larger.

To prepare the library, RT-PCR was applied. Sequencing relied on an Illumina HiSeq 2500. TCRdb took the public reads, trimmed them with fastp at Q25, ran MiXCR for clone calling and kept in-frame beta chains. Rows are unified per CDR3 protein, each entry keeping the most common DNA and genes. The sample table shows approximately 700,000 distinct CDR3 sequences, and 15% to 18% are seen once. The biggest ten clones account for roughly 12% of the sample. The sequencing here drew on PBMCs from blood, taken about 12 days after vaccination. This clonotype was obtained from a man aged 50 to 60 who received an inactivated influenza vaccine. Donor details come from another sample of the same person, matched by shared clones.

The sequence in DNA is TGTGCCAGCAGCGCTGTCGTCTCGGGTTCGCAGTATTTT. The encoded protein is CASSAVVSGSQYF. The V and J segments used are TRBV7-8 and TRBJ2-3; the D gene lacks a confident call. Counted from cysteine to phenylalanine, this CDR3 has 13 amino acids. CDR3 DNA only is kept here, 39 bases in frame from base 1. V gives up 5 bases and J gives up 10 bases, and the segment between their germline ends measures 16 bases. CDR1 and CDR2 (SGHVS, FQNEAQ) derive from the germline V gene.